Described below is a single T cell receptor (beta chain) sequence and its context. The antigen remains undetermined. Only in-frame clones appear in the TCRdb table, and some are missing; sequencing was by immunoSEQ multiplex PCR. This sample has over 400,000 clones; around 91% occur once, and the top ten carry roughly 4%. Treatment in this sample: roughly 18 received Ad26.COV2.S at low or high dose, single or two shots; roughly five received placebo; per-sample allocation not given. After the first vaccine or placebo injection, samples were drawn on day 63. This sample stems from a study of Ad26.COV2.S vaccination and SARS-CoV-2 variants. Study details: Ad26.COV2.S given intramuscularly, once or twice 56 days apart. Study results and limitations: The breadth of spike-specific CD8+ and CD4+ T cell responses after vaccination was reportedly substantial.

The clonotype comes from a person aged 18-60 years who received the Ad26.COV2.S COVID-19 vaccine or a placebo. This material consisted of peripheral blood, taken in a trial of Ad26.COV2.S vaccine versus placebo.

CDR3 coding DNA: TGTGCCAGCAGCAACCCGGACAGGGGAGTTGGGGAGCTGTTTTTT. Its protein product is CASSNPDRGVGELFF. The chain recombines TRBV13 with TRBJ2-2, with TRBD1 identical over 9 bases. CDR3 size: 15 residues. V dropped 5 bases and J dropped 8; count of bases not matched to a gene: 9. The germline V gene has CDR1 PRHDT and CDR2 FYEKMQ (reference sequence). The complete variable domain, with remaining parts taken from reference TRBV13 and TRBJ2-2, reads AAGVIQSPRHLIKEKRETATLKCYPIPRHDTVYWYQQGPGQDPQFLISFYEKMQSDKGSIPDRFSAQQFSDYHSELNMSSLELGDSALYFCASSNPDRGVGELFFGEGSRLTVL.